The T cell receptor (beta chain) described here comes from a study of CD8+CD57+ T cells in acquired aplastic anemia. This clonotype was seen more than once but under ten times. Sequencing was done on patients that had shown CD8+CD57+ cell expansion by flow cytometry. Every one of the patients had aplastic anemia (severe, acquired). Germline-derived CDR1 and CDR2 are DFQATT and SNEGSKA (reference sequence). The CDR3 spans 13 residues. The trim removed 5 bases at V and 2 bases at J, leaving 6 bases unmatched. Genomic DNA, the template, was used for profiling of the TCR beta VDJ and CDR3. TCRdb re-called the reads with MiXCR, one entry per CDR3 protein. The data contain about 290,000 distinct CDR3 sequences, 56% of them singletons.

V usage is TRBV20-1 and J usage is TRBJ2-7, with TRBD1 identical over 7 bases. The TCR was taken from a human donor with aplastic anemia. Sequencing used sorted CD4+, CD8+, or CD8+CD57+ T cells (not recorded which) from PBMCs. The CDR3 here is CSAPRGQTYEQYF. CDR3 nucleotides: TGCAGTGCTCCACGGGGACAGACCTACGAGCAGTACTTC.